This T cell receptor beta chain was captured by sequencing in a study of graft-versus-host responses after intestinal transplantation. Across the whole study: Grafts that recipients had were multivisceral, liver-intestinal, or isolated intestinal transplants. Study conclusions and caveats: Graft-donor T cell macrochimerism in patients accompanied high graft-versus-host to host-versus-graft clonal ratios in allografts. Researchers found GvH clones in recipient marrow, and some showed up first in ileum or blood.

About this clone itself: Its target is unknown.

TCRdb keeps only in-frame clones here, not all; method: immunoSEQ multiplex PCR. The sample has tens of thousands of clones, 90% to 95% seen once; the top ten hold less than 0.25%. The sequences come from unstimulated CD8+ T cells sorted from spleen or lymph node cells, collected before transplant. The receptor was isolated from a human donor who was the organ donor for an intestinal transplant.

The CDR3 DNA is TGTGCCAGCAGTGAAGTGAGGGGCCTCTACGAGCAGTACTTC. Amino acid sequence: CASSEVRGLYEQYF. V gene TRBV6-1 combines with J gene TRBJ2-7; either TRBD1 or TRBD2 may fit D (5 bases each). Germline CDR1 reads MNHNS; CDR2 reads SASEGT. The CDR3 extends over 14 amino acids. V lost 1 base to trimming and J lost 3 bases, with 10 bases between them.